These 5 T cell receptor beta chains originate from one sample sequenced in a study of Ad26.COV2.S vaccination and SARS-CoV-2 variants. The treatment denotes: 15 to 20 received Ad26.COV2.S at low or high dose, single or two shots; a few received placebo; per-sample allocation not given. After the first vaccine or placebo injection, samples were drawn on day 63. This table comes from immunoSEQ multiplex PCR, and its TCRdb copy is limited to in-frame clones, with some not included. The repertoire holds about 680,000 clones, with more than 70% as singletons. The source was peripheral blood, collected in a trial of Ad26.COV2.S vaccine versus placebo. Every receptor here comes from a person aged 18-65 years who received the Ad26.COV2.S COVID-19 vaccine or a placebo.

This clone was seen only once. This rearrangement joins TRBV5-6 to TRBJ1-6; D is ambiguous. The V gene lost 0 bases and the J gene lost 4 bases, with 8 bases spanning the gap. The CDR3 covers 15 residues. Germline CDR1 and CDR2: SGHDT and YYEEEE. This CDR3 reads CASSLDRRYNSPLHF. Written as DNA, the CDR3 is TGTGCCAGCAGCTTGGACCGACGGTATAATTCACCCCTCCACTTT.

Here the CDR3 reads CASSKVHGVTYGYTF. DNA of the CDR3: TGTGCCAGCAGCAAAGTTCATGGGGTAACCTATGGCTACACCTTC. The rearrangement uses TRBV21-1 and TRBJ1-2. TRBV21-1 constitutes a pseudogene. The CDR3 runs 15 residues.

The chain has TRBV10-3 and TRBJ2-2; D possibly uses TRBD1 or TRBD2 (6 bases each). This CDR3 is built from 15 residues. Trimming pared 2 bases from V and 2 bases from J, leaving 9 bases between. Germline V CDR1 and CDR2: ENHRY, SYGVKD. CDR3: CAISERGVNTGELFF. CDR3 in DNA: TGTGCCATCAGTGAGAGGGGGGTTAACACCGGGGAGCTGTTTTTT.

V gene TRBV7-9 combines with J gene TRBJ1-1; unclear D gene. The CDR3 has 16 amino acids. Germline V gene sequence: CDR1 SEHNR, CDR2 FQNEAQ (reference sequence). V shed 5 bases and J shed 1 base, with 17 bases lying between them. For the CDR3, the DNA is TGTGCCAGCAGCCCCCCCTCGGGCGGAGCGAACACTGAAGCTTTCTTT. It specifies CASSPPSGGANTEAFF.

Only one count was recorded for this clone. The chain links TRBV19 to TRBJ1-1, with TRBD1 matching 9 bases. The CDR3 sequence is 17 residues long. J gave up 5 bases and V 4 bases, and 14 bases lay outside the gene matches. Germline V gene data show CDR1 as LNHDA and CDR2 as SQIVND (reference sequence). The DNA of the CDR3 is TGTGCCAGTAGTACTCTCCCGGGACAGGGTTCGGGAACTGAAGCTTTCTTT. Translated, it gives CASSTLPGQGSGTEAFF. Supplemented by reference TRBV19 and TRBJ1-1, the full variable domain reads DGGITQSPKYLFRKEGQNVTLSCEQNLNHDAMYWYRQDPGQGLRLIYYSQIVNDFQKGDIAEGYSVSREKKESFPLTVTSAQKNPTAFYLCASSTLPGQGSGTEAFFGQGTRLTVV.